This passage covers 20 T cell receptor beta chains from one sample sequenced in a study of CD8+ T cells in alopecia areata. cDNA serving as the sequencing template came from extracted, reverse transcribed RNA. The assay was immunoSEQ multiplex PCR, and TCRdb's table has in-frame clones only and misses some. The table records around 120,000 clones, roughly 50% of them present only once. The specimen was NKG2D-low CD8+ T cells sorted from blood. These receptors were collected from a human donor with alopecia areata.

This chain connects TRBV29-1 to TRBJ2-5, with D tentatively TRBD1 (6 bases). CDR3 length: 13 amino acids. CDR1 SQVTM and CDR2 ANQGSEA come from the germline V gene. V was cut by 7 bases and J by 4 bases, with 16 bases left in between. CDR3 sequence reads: CSAYLWGRETQYF. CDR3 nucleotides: TGCAGCGCCTACCTTTGGGGGCGAGAGACCCAGTACTTC. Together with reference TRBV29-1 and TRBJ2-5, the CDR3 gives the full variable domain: SAVISQKPSRDICQRGTSLTIQCQVDSQVTMMFWYRQQPGQSLTLIATANQGSEATYESGFVIDKFPISRPNLTFSTLTVSNMSPEDSSIYLCSAYLWGRETQYFGPGTRLLVL.

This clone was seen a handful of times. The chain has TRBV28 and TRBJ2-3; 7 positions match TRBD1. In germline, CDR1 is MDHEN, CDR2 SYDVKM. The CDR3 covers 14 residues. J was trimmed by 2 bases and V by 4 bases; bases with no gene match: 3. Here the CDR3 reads CASSSGTDTDTQYF. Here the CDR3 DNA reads TGTGCCAGCAGTTCGGGGACAGACACAGATACGCAGTATTTT.

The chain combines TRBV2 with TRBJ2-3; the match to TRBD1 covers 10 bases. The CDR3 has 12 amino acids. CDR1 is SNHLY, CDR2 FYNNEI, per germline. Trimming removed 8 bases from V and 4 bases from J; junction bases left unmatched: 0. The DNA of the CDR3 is TGTGCCAGCGGACAGGGGGCAGATACGCAGTATTTT. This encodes CASGQGADTQYF.

CDR3 region: CSVAGGPSTDTQYF. The CDR3 nucleotides are TGCAGCGTTGCGGGGGGGCCTAGCACAGATACGCAGTATTTT. This chain joins TRBV29-1 and TRBJ2-3; 8 bases map to TRBD2. Losses at the gene ends were 4 bases for V and 0 bases for J; bases not matched to a gene: 3. The germline gives CDR1 SQVTM, CDR2 ANQGSEA. This CDR3 is built from 14 residues.

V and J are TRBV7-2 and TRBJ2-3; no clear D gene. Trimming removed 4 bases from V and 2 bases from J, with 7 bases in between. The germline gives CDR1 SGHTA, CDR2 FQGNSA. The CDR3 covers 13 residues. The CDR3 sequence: CASSSTVTDTQYF. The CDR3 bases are TGTGCCAGCAGCTCGACGGTCACAGATACGCAGTATTTT. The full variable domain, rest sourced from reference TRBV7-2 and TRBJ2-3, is GAGVSQSPSNKVTEKGKDVELRCDPISGHTALYWYRQSLGQGLEFLIYFQGNSAPDKSGLPSDRFSAERTGGSVSTLTIQRTQQEDSAVYLCASSSTVTDTQYFGPGTRLTVL.

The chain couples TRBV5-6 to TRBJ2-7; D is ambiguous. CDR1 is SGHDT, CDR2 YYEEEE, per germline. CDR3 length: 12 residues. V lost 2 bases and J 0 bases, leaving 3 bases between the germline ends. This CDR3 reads CASSFVSYEQYF. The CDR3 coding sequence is TGTGCCAGCAGCTTCGTCTCCTACGAGCAGTACTTC. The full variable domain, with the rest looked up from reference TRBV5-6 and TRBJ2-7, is DAGVTQSPTHLIKTRGQQVTLRCSPKSGHDTVSWYQQALGQGPQFIFQYYEEEERQRGNFPDRFSGHQFPNYSSELNVNALLLGDSALYLCASSFVSYEQYFGPGTRLTVT.

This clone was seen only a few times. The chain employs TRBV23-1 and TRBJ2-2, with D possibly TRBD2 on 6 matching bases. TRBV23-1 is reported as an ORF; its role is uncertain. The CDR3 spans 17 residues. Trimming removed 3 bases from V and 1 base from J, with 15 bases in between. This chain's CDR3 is CASSQLLAARNTGELFF. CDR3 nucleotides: TGCGCCAGCAGTCAGTTATTAGCGGCAAGGAACACCGGGGAGCTGTTTTTT.

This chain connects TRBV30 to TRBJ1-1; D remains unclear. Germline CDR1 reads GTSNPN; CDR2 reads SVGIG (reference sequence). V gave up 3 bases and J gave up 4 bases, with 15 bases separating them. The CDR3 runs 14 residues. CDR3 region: CAWRGPLEGTEAFF. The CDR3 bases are TGTGCCTGGAGAGGGCCCTTGGAGGGCACTGAAGCTTTCTTT.

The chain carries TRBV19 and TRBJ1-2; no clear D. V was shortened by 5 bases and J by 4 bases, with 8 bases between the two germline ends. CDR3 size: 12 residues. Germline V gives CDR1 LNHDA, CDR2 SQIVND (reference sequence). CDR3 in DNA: TGTGCCAGTAGTCCCGGTGGCTATGGCTACACCTTC. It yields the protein CASSPGGYGYTF.

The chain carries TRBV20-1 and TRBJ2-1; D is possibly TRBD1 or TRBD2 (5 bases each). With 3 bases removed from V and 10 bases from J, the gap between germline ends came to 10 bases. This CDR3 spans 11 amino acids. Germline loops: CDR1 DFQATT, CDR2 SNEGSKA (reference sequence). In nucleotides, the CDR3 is TGCAGTGCTAGTTCCGGGGCCGAGCAGTTCTTC. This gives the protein CSASSGAEQFF.

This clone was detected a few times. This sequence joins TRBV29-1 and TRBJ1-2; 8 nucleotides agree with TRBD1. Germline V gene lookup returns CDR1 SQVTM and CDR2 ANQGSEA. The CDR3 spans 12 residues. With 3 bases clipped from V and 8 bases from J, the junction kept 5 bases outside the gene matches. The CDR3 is CSVEEDRDGYTF. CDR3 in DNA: TGCAGCGTTGAGGAGGACAGGGACGGCTACACCTTC.

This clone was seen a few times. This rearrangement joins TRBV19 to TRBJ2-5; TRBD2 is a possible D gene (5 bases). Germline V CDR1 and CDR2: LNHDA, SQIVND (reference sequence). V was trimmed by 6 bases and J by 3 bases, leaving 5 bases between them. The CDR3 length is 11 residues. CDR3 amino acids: CASSGEETQYF. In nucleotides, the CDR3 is TGTGCCAGTAGCGGGGAAGAGACCCAGTACTTC.

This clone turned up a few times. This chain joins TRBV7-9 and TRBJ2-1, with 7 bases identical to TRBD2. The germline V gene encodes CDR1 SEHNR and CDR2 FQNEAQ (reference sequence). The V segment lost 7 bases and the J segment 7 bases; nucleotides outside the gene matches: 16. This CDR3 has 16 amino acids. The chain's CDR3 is CASNPKAGPARNEQFF. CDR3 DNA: TGTGCCAGCAACCCCAAAGCGGGGCCGGCCCGGAATGAGCAGTTCTTC.

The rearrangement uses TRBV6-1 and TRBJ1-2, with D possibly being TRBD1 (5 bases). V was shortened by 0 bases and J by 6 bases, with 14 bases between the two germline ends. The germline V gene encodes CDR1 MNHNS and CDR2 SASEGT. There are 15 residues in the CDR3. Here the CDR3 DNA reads TGTGCCAGCAGTGAAGCGGGCTCGACAGCGGATGGCTACACCTTC. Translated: CASSEAGSTADGYTF.

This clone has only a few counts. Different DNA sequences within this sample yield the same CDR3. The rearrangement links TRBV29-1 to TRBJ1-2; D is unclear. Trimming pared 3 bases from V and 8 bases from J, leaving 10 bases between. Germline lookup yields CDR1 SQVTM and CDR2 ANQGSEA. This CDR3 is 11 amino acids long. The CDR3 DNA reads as TGCAGCGTTGAGGACCTGGGGGGCTACACCTTC. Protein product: CSVEDLGGYTF.

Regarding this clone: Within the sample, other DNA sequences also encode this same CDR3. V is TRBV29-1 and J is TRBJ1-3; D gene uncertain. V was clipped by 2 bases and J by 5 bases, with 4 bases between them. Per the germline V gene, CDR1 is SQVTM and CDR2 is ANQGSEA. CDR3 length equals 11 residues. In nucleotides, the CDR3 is TGCAGCGTTGAATCCAGAAACACCATATATTTT. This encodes CSVESRNTIYF.

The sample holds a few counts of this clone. The CDR3 loop reads CSNLDGLTGELFF. Here the CDR3 DNA reads TGCAGCAATCTGGATGGCCTCACCGGGGAGCTGTTTTTT. The chain employs TRBV29-1 and TRBJ2-2; D unclear. Looked up from germline, CDR1 is SQVTM and CDR2 is ANQGSEA. CDR3 length: 13 residues. The ends were cut back, 8 bases at V and 4 bases at J, with 14 bases in the middle.

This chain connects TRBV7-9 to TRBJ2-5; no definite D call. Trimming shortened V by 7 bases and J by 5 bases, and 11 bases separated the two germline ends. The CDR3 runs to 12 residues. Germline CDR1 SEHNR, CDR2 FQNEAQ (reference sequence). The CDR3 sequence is CASTTLGETQYF. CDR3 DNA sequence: TGTGCCAGCACCACGTTGGGGGAGACCCAGTACTTC.

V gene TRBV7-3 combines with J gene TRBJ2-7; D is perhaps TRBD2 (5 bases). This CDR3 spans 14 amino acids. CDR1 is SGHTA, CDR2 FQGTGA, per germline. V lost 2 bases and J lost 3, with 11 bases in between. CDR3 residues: CASSLSSPGYEQYF. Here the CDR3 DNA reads TGTGCCAGCAGCTTATCTAGCCCGGGCTACGAGCAGTACTTC.

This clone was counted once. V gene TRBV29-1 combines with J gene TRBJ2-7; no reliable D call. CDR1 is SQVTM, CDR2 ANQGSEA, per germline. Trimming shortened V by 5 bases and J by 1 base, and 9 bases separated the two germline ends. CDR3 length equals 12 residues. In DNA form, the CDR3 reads TGCAGCGTTTGGGCGGAGTCCTACGAGCAGTACTTC. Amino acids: CSVWAESYEQYF.